This section outlines one TCR beta chain sequence together with its context. The source of the sample is a study of blood T cell repertoires in COVID-19. Study-wide background: Acute-phase and convalescent COVID-19 samples originated in the United States, Italy and Spain. PBMCs, B-cell-depleted T cells, or T cells provided the cDNA or gDNA that made up the material.

In the original processing: Researchers report that nucleated cell counts were estimated from reference gene primer amplification. The data were produced by immunoSEQ multiplex PCR, yet TCRdb's version contains in-frame clones alone and is incomplete. The V and J calls and the clone size are those of that table, but D and trimming were determined from the DNA. The sample records fewer than 300,000 clones, around nine tenths being singletons. The V and J ends lost 3 bases and 4 bases, in that order; junction bases with no gene match: 15. Germline-derived CDR1 and CDR2 are SEHNR and FQNEAQ (reference sequence). The length of the CDR3 is 18 residues.

Sequencing was performed on peripheral blood. This rearrangement joins TRBV7-9 to TRBJ2-3; 8 bases align to TRBD1. The sequence derives from a man between 35 and 55 years old who had recovered from COVID-19. CDR3 sequence reads: CASSFDSNPGGTADTQYF. The CDR3 DNA reads TGTGCCAGCAGCTTCGACTCCAATCCAGGGGGCACCGCAGATACGCAGTATTTT.